These 14 T cell receptor beta chains originate from one sample sequenced in a study of blood T cell repertoires in COVID-19 (TCRdb year 2020). Receptor amplification or capture employed the immunoSEQ multiplex PCR assay. Drawn from immuneACCESS, this table holds only the in-frame rearrangements with V and J called that TCRdb kept. Clones are partly lost; checked studies trace under half to an unresolved V gene and leave the rest unexplained. The sample data list roughly 110,000 clones, and about 80% of these were observed just once. The top ten clones comprise 4% to 5.5% of the sample. Sequenced input: peripheral blood. The receptors shown here come from a man between 65 and 85 years old with acute or convalescent COVID-19.

Details on this clone: The identical CDR3 is also encoded by other nucleotide sequences in the sample. The chain couples TRBV14 to TRBJ2-7; 7 nucleotides line up with TRBD1. CDR1 and CDR2 from the germline V gene are SGHDN and FVKESK. The CDR3 is 15 residues long. The J segment lost 2 bases and the V segment lost 0 bases, leaving 4 bases of the junction unmatched. In DNA form, the CDR3 reads TGTGCCAGCAGCCAAGATGTCGGACAGGCCTACGAGCAGTACTTC. Translation: CASSQDVGQAYEQYF.

This clone was found a few times. The V gene is TRBV2, the J gene TRBJ1-4; D possibly corresponds to TRBD1 (5 bases). Trimming removed 7 bases at V and 0 bases at J, with 18 bases between. The germline CDR1 and CDR2 sequences are SNHLY and FYNNEI. This CDR3 is built from 17 residues. The CDR3, as DNA: TGTGCCAGCATGAGTTTACAGGAAATGGCAACTAATGAAAAACTGTTTTTT. It encodes CASMSLQEMATNEKLFF.

The CDR3 is CASSYSRDSYGYTF. The CDR3 region has the DNA TGTGCCAGCAGTTACTCCCGGGACAGCTATGGCTACACCTTC. The V and J genes are TRBV6-5 and TRBJ1-2; TRBD1 agrees at 7 bases. CDR1 and CDR2 (germline): MNHEY, SVGAGI. V dropped 0 bases and J dropped 4; count of bases not matched to a gene: 2. This CDR3 has 14 residues.

This clone appeared a single time. The gene calls are TRBV5-1 and TRBJ2-3; 7 nucleotides align to TRBD2. The CDR3 runs to 14 residues. CDR1 is SGHRS, CDR2 YFSETQ, per germline. The V and J ends lost 5 bases and 2 bases, in that order; junction bases with no gene match: 5. Written as DNA, the CDR3 is TGCGCCAGCAGGAGGAGCGGGGTCACAGATACGCAGTATTTT. This translates into CASRRSGVTDTQYF.

The chain recombines TRBV19 with TRBJ1-5; D call uncertain. Per germline, CDR1 LNHDA and CDR2 SQIVND (reference sequence). The CDR3 is 16 amino acids. V lost 0 bases to trimming and J lost 7 bases, with 16 bases between them. CDR3 coding DNA: TGTGCCAGTAGTATAGAACTAATAGTCGTCTCCCAGCCCCAGCATTTT. This encodes CASSIELIVVSQPQHF. The whole variable domain, remainder taken from reference TRBV19 and TRBJ1-5, is DGGITQSPKYLFRKEGQNVTLSCEQNLNHDAMYWYRQDPGQGLRLIYYSQIVNDFQKGDIAEGYSVSREKKESFPLTVTSAQKNPTAFYLCASSIELIVVSQPQHFGDGTRLSIL.

In DNA form, the CDR3 reads TGTGCCAGCAGCCAAGTTAATAACTATGGCTACACCTTC. It specifies CASSQVNNYGYTF. V usage is TRBV14 and J usage is TRBJ1-2; no clear D gene. Germline V CDR1 and CDR2: SGHDN, FVKESK. The length of the CDR3 is 13 residues. Trimming shortened V by 1 base and J by 1 base, and 4 bases separated the two germline ends.

J is TRBJ2-7 and V is TRBV7-8; 7 nucleotides agree with TRBD1. V was pared by 5 bases and J by 2 bases, with 6 bases of the junction left unmatched. This CDR3 region has 14 residues. Germline CDR1 SGHVS, CDR2 FQNEAQ. CDR3 nucleotides: TGTGCCAGCAGCCTGCCGGGACAGACCTACGAGCAGTACTTC. Protein product: CASSLPGQTYEQYF.

This chain connects TRBV2 to TRBJ2-1; 10 nucleotides align to TRBD2. V lost 6 bases, J lost 4 bases, and 15 bases stayed unmatched. CDR3 length: 18 residues. The V gene's germline CDR1 is SNHLY and CDR2 FYNNEI. As DNA, the CDR3 is TGTGCCAGCAGCCGAGCGGGGGCTAGCGGGGGTCGGTACAATGAGCAGTTCTTC. Protein product: CASSRAGASGGRYNEQFF.

The chain combines TRBV27 with TRBJ1-1; D gene uncertain. CDR1 is MNHEY and CDR2 is SMNVEV in the germline V gene (reference sequence). CDR3 length: 13 amino acids. Trimming removed 5 bases at V and 4 bases at J, with 11 bases between. The CDR3 here is CASSPREATEAFF. The CDR3 coding sequence is TGTGCCAGCAGTCCCCGTGAGGCCACTGAAGCTTTCTTT.

This sequence joins TRBV7-9 and TRBJ2-7, with D possibly matching TRBD1 (5 bases). The CDR3 runs 12 residues. Trimming removed 4 bases from V and 2 bases from J, with 6 bases in between. The V gene's germline CDR1 is SEHNR and CDR2 FQNEAQ (reference sequence). The chain's CDR3 is CASSSTAYEQYF. The CDR3 nucleotides are TGTGCCAGCAGCTCGACAGCCTACGAGCAGTACTTC.

This chain connects TRBV7-8 to TRBJ2-7; TRBD2 matches at 10 bases. V was pared by 2 bases and J by 6 bases, with 4 bases of the junction left unmatched. Germline CDR1 reads SGHVS; CDR2 reads FQNEAQ. The CDR3 has 14 residues. In DNA, the CDR3 is TGTGCCAGCAGCTTAAGTCGGACTAGCGGCGAGCAGTACTTC. This sequence encodes CASSLSRTSGEQYF.

The rearrangement links TRBV3-1 (or the pseudogene TRBV3-2) to TRBJ2-3, with TRBD2 as a possible D gene (6 bases). V lost 4 bases to trimming and J lost 1 base, with 12 bases between them. The CDR3 sequence is 15 residues long. Germline values: CDR1 LGHDT, CDR2 YNNKEL (reference sequence). CDR3 nucleotide sequence: TGTGCCAGCAGCCGGGGTTGGGGGGGCACAGATACGCAGTATTTT. Protein product: CASSRGWGGTDTQYF.

This chain links TRBV24-1 with TRBJ1-1; D is unclear. CDR1 KGHDR and CDR2 SFDVKD come from the germline V gene. Between the trimmed V and J ends, which lost 8 bases and 4 bases, there was a span of 10 bases. The CDR3 is made up of 12 amino acids. DNA for the CDR3: TGTGCCACCAATCGGTCGGGCACTGAAGCTTTCTTT. Translating it yields CATNRSGTEAFF.

This chain connects TRBV7-9 to TRBJ1-1; D may be TRBD1 (5 bases). The CDR3 has 15 residues. V lost 5 bases to trimming and J lost 6 bases, with 19 bases between them. Germline CDR1 and CDR2: SEHNR and FQNEAQ (reference sequence). The DNA of the CDR3 is TGTGCCAGCAGCCTAAGCCGGGACTTTTATCCTGAAGCTTTCTTT. This translates into CASSLSRDFYPEAFF.